This passage covers 17 T cell receptor beta chains from one sample sequenced in a study of cytomegalovirus exposure and HLA in healthy donors. Primers included in the PCR were 60 Vbeta and 13 Jbeta primers. Method: immunoSEQ multiplex PCR; TCRdb's copy keeps in-frame clones and lacks some. The sample records 55,000 to 70,000 clones, approximately 83% being singletons. Sequencing was performed on PBMCs. The receptors derive from a human donor in good health.

This rearrangement joins TRBV28 to TRBJ2-1, with 7 positions matching TRBD2. After removal of 2 bases from V and 16 bases from J, the junction contained 5 bases not matched to a gene. This CDR3 is built from 11 residues. Germline V gene sequence: CDR1 MDHEN, CDR2 SYDVKM. This chain's CDR3 is CASSLGLEYFF. The CDR3 region has the DNA TGTGCCAGCAGTTTAGGACTAGAGTATTTCTTC.

This clone has a handful of counts. One end of the junction does not line up with germline, which may come from a read error. The chain recombines TRBV7-7 with TRBJ2-1; possible D gene TRBD2, 6 bases. The CDR3 consists of 14 residues. Germline values: CDR1 SSHAT, CDR2 FNYEAQ (reference sequence). The chain's CDR3 is CASSTGLLPREQFF. In DNA, the CDR3 is TGTGCTAGCAGCACGGGACTCCTCCCCCGTGAGCAGTTCTTC.

J is TRBJ2-7 and V is TRBV4-2, with D uncertain. Trimming left V 2 bases short and J 1 base short, with 6 bases between. Germline values: CDR1 LGHNA, CDR2 YNFKEQ. The CDR3 extends over 13 amino acids. This chain's CDR3 is CASSQTRSYEQYF. CDR3 nucleotide sequence: TGTGCCAGCAGCCAAACTCGATCCTACGAGCAGTACTTC.

This CDR3 reads CASSSRGQGNTGELFF. The CDR3 DNA is TGTGCCAGTAGTTCCAGGGGACAGGGGAACACCGGGGAGCTGTTTTTT. V usage is TRBV19 and J usage is TRBJ2-2, with 9 positions matching TRBD1. CDR1 and CDR2 from the germline V gene are LNHDA and SQIVND (reference sequence). The CDR3 spans 16 residues. The junction had 5 bases not matched to a gene; V was cut back by 5 bases and J by 1 base.

This rearrangement joins TRBV5-1 to TRBJ2-3; the match to TRBD2 covers 7 bases. CDR1 and CDR2 from the germline V gene are SGHRS and YFSETQ. V lost 0 bases and J lost 6; bases outside the gene matches: 4. CDR3 length equals 14 residues. CDR3: CASSLEGRGDTQYF. CDR3 DNA: TGCGCCAGCAGCTTGGAGGGGCGGGGGGATACGCAGTATTTT.

This clone was seen only a few times. The chain has TRBV4-3 and TRBJ2-2; no clear D. Germline V CDR1 and CDR2: LGHNA, YSLEER. CDR3 length equals 15 residues. Deletions cut 1 base from V and 2 bases from J, with 8 bases between. The CDR3 protein is CASSQATDNTGELFF. In nucleotides, the CDR3 is TGCGCCAGCAGCCAAGCTACTGATAACACCGGGGAGCTGTTTTTT.

Concerning this clone: The junction does not match germline at one end; this may be a read error. The V and J genes are TRBV18 and TRBJ2-1; D is perhaps TRBD2 (6 bases). The CDR3 covers 17 residues. CDR1 is KGHSH and CDR2 is LQKENI in the germline V gene. The CDR3 spells CAGSRLGAGNSYNEQFF. For the CDR3, the DNA is TGTGCCGGCTCACGTCTTGGGGCGGGGAACTCCTACAATGAGCAGTTCTTC.

The chain links TRBV28 to TRBJ2-5, with 7 bases fitting TRBD1. V trimming: 4 bases; J trimming: 9 bases; junction bases outside the gene matches: 8. Germline CDR1 MDHEN, CDR2 SYDVKM. The CDR3 runs 13 residues. CDR3 in amino acids: CASSSNDRAAQYF. CDR3 coding DNA: TGTGCCAGCAGTTCAAATGACAGGGCAGCCCAGTACTTC.

Note on this clone: This CDR3 is also generated by other DNA sequences in the sample. The rearrangement links TRBV11-3 to TRBJ2-7; 8 positions match TRBD1. V lost 5 bases to trimming and J lost 2 bases; unmatched junction nucleotides: 8. The CDR3 loop spans 15 amino acids. CDR1 and CDR2 (germline): SGHNT, YENEEA. CDR3 coding DNA: TGTGCCAGCAGCCCTGGACAGGGTAGAACCTACGAGCAGTACTTC. Its protein is CASSPGQGRTYEQYF.

This clone was seen a few times. The CDR3 coding sequence is TGTGCCAGTAGTATTTCGGACAGGGTGGACGGCTACACCTTC. This gives the protein CASSISDRVDGYTF. The chain recombines TRBV19 with TRBJ1-2; 8 bases agree with TRBD1. The CDR3 loop spans 14 amino acids. Germline loops: CDR1 LNHDA, CDR2 SQIVND (reference sequence). Unmatched junction bases numbered 8, after V lost 3 bases and J lost 8 bases.

The V call is TRBV2, the J call TRBJ2-5; 9 bases map to TRBD1. The CDR3 runs to 16 residues. The ends lost 5 bases at V and 1 base at J; junction bases unmatched: 8. Germline CDR1 reads SNHLY; CDR2 reads FYNNEI. DNA of the CDR3: TGTGCCAGCAGTAAAACAGGGGGCAGAAGCCAAGAGACCCAGTACTTC. This encodes CASSKTGGRSQETQYF. Full variable domain (missing parts from reference TRBV2 and TRBJ2-5): EPEVTQTPSHQVTQMGQEVILRCVPISNHLYFYWYRQILGQKVEFLVSFYNNEISEKSEIFDDQFSVERPDGSNFTLKIRSTKLEDSAMYFCASSKTGGRSQETQYFGPGTRLLVL.

The gene calls are TRBV11-3 and TRBJ2-3, with 8 bases lining up with TRBD1. V lost 5 bases and J lost 6; bases outside the gene matches: 10. This CDR3 is built from 15 residues. Germline V lookup: CDR1 SGHNT, CDR2 YENEEA. CDR3 sequence reads: CASSLKTGVRDTQYF. In DNA form, the CDR3 reads TGTGCCAGCAGCCTGAAGACAGGGGTTCGGGATACGCAGTATTTT.

The rearrangement links TRBV27 to TRBJ2-1; 7 bases align to TRBD1. Germline V gene lookup returns CDR1 MNHEY and CDR2 SMNVEV (reference sequence). The CDR3 sequence is 15 residues long. Trimming removed 6 bases from V and 4 bases from J; junction bases left unmatched: 9. As DNA, the CDR3 is TGTGCCAGCAGACCCGACAGGGTAACATACAATGAGCAGTTCTTC. Amino acids: CASRPDRVTYNEQFF.

The rearrangement links TRBV28 to TRBJ2-5; D is perhaps TRBD1 (5 bases). The end of the DNA aligns better with TRBJ2-7, so the J call may be wrong. Germline V lookup: CDR1 MDHEN, CDR2 SYDVKM. There are 15 residues in the CDR3. In DNA, the CDR3 is TGTGCCAGCAGTCCCGGCTTAACAGGCCCCTACGAGCAGTACTTC. This codes for CASSPGLTGPYEQYF.

The chain has TRBV27 and TRBJ1-2, with a possible D match to TRBD1 (5 bases). V lost 3 bases and J lost 0, with 11 bases in between. The CDR3 is made up of 15 amino acids. Per germline, CDR1 MNHEY and CDR2 SMNVEV (reference sequence). CDR3 in amino acids: CASSFGGGSNYGYTF. CDR3 in DNA: TGTGCCAGCAGTTTTGGGGGGGGGTCTAACTATGGCTACACCTTC.

This clone was seen only once. J is TRBJ2-7 and V is TRBV5-1, with a tentative D call TRBD1 (6 bases). The germline V gene encodes CDR1 SGHRS and CDR2 YFSETQ. Trimming removed 6 bases from V and 4 bases from J, with 14 bases in between. This CDR3 has 13 amino acids. This CDR3 is CASNTQGGYEQYF. In DNA, the CDR3 is TGCGCCAGCAATACACAGGGTGGGTACGAGCAGTACTTC. The variable domain in full, completed from reference TRBV5-1 and TRBJ2-7, reads KAGVTQTPRYLIKTRGQQVTLSCSPISGHRSVSWYQQTPGQGLQFLFEYFSETQRNKGNFPGRFSGRQFSNSRSEMNVSTLELGDSALYLCASNTQGGYEQYFGPGTRLTVT.

The chain has TRBV6-1 and TRBJ2-4; the match to TRBD1 covers 8 bases. V trimming: 4 bases; J trimming: 3 bases; junction bases outside the gene matches: 8. This CDR3 comprises 16 residues. The germline V gene encodes CDR1 MNHNS and CDR2 SASEGT. This CDR3 reads CASSALDRDDKNIQYF. In DNA form, the CDR3 reads TGTGCCAGCAGTGCCTTGGACAGGGATGACAAAAACATTCAGTACTTC.